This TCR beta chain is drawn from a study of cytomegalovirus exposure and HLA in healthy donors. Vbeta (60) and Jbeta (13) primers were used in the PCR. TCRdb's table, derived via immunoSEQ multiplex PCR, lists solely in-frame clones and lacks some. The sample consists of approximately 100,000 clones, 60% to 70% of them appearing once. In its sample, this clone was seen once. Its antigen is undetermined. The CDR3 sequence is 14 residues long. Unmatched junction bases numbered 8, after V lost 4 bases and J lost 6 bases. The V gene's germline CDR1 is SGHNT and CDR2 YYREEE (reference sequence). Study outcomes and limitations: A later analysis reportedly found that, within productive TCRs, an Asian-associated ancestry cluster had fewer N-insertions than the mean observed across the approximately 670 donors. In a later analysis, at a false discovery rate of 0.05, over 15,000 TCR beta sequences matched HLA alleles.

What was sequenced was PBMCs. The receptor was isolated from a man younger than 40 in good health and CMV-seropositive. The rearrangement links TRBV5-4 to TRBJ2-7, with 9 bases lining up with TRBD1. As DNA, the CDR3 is TGTGCCAGCAGCATCCGGGACAGGGTTTTCGAGCAGTACTTC. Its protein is CASSIRDRVFEQYF.